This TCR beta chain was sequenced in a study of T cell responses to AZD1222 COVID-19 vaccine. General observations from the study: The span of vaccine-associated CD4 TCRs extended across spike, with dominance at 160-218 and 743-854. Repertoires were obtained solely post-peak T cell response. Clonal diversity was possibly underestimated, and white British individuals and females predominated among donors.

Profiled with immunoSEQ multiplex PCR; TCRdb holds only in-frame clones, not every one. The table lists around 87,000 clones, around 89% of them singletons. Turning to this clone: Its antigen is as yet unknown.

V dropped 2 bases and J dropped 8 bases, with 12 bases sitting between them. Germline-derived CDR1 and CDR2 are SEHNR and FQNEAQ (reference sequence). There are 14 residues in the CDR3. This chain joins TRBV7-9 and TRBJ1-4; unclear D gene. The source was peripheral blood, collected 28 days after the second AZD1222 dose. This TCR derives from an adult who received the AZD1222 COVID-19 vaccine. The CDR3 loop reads CASSLTRDWEKLFF. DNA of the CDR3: TGTGCCAGCAGCTTAACCCGGGATTGGGAAAAACTGTTTTTT.